This T cell receptor (beta chain) was obtained from a study of blood T cell repertoires in COVID-19. Study-level background: Samples taken during acute and convalescent COVID-19 were collected in the United States, Italy and Spain. The analysed material was cDNA or gDNA that came from T cells, B-cell-depleted T cells, or PBMCs.

Germline CDR1 reads KGHSH; CDR2 reads LQKENI. CDR3 length: 16 amino acids. The V and J ends lost 6 bases and 4 bases, in that order; junction bases with no gene match: 14. The assay was immunoSEQ multiplex PCR, and TCRdb's table has in-frame clones only and misses some. The profile shows about 300,000 clones, roughly 89% of them singletons. In Seattle, patients joined the study during active infection and were tracked longitudinally. The sequencing sample was made of peripheral blood. V usage is TRBV18 and J usage is TRBJ1-1; 7 bases match TRBD1. This receptor was identified in a woman aged 30 to 39 with COVID-19, enrolled during active disease. In DNA form, the CDR3 reads TGTGCCAGCTCCCCGTACAGGGGTGATGATGTCACTGAAGCTTTCTTT. It codes for CASSPYRGDDVTEAFF.